These 13 T cell receptor beta chains were sequenced from one sample in a study of blood T cells in healthy people across ages. It was with a sample-barcoded 5' primer and a J-beta primer mix that a second PCR of roughly 7 to 12 cycles was run. TCRdb used MiXCR to reprocess the 5' RACE reads, holding one entry per CDR3 protein. In the table there are 800,000 to 1,300,000 distinct CDR3 sequences, about 23% of which are singletons. The same specimen was also included in a second study, on T cells of mothers and their children.

Sequencing used blood. These receptors originate from a girl aged 2 to 10 in good health.

The chain recombines TRBV29-1 with TRBJ1-1; D may be TRBD1 (5 bases). The CDR3 contains 14 residues. Trimming left V 2 bases short and J 1 base short, with 11 bases between. CDR1 and CDR2 from the germline V gene are SQVTM and ANQGSEA. CDR3 bases: TGCAGCGTTGAATCGACAGCTAGGAACACTGAAGCTTTCTTT. As protein: CSVESTARNTEAFF.

This clonotype showed up just a few times. The gene calls are TRBV29-1 and TRBJ2-5; TRBD2 aligns across 12 bases. This CDR3 contains 15 residues. V shed 7 bases, J shed 4 bases, and the junction held 10 bases outside the gene matches. Germline CDR1 reads SQVTM; CDR2 reads ANQGSEA. The CDR3 sequence: CSALTSGSKGETQYF. CDR3 nucleotides: TGCAGCGCCCTGACTAGCGGGAGTAAAGGAGAGACCCAGTACTTC.

The V gene is TRBV20-1, the J gene TRBJ2-5; possible D gene TRBD2, 5 bases. In germline, CDR1 is DFQATT, CDR2 SNEGSKA (reference sequence). This CDR3 contains 16 residues. With 0 bases removed from V and 1 base from J, the gap between germline ends came to 15 bases. The CDR3 nucleotides are TGCAGTGCTAGAGATCGTCGGAGGACCCTCCAAGAGACCCAGTACTTC. Translating gives CSARDRRRTLQETQYF.

The chain uses TRBV28 and TRBJ1-5; TRBD1 aligns across 7 bases. Germline values: CDR1 MDHEN, CDR2 SYDVKM. Germline trimming cut 5 bases from V and 5 bases from J; bases unmatched to any gene: 21. The CDR3 loop spans 19 amino acids. CDR3 coding DNA: TGTGCCAGCAGTCGACGTTACCCGACAGGGAGGGGGATCGATCAGCCCCAGCATTTT. Amino acids: CASSRRYPTGRGIDQPQHF.

This clonotype occurred a few times. The chain links TRBV6-6 to TRBJ1-2; D unclear. The CDR3 sequence is 11 residues long. The V gene lost 6 bases and the J gene lost 7 bases, with 9 bases spanning the gap. CDR1 MNHNY and CDR2 SVGAGI come from the germline V gene (reference sequence). The CDR3 here is CASREPIGYTF. The CDR3 nucleotides are TGTGCCAGCAGGGAGCCGATTGGCTACACCTTC.

This clonotype has more than one count but fewer than ten. The CDR3 region is CASKGTSGYNEQFF. CDR3 sequence (DNA): TGTGCCAGTAAAGGGACTAGCGGTTACAATGAGCAGTTCTTC. The V call is TRBV28, the J call TRBJ2-1; TRBD2 aligns across 11 bases. After removal of 9 bases from V and 4 bases from J, the junction contained 5 bases not matched to a gene. The CDR3 totals 14 residues. CDR1 and CDR2 from the germline V gene are MDHEN and SYDVKM.

In this sample, this clonotype turned up once. V and J are TRBV20-1 and TRBJ2-7; 8 positions agree with TRBD1. Germline V gene data show CDR1 as DFQATT and CDR2 as SNEGSKA (reference sequence). The length of the CDR3 is 14 residues. The ends lost 6 bases at V and 0 bases at J; junction bases unmatched: 7. CDR3 DNA: TGCAGTGCCCTTCGAACAGGGGGCTCCTACGAGCAGTACTTC. Translating gives CSALRTGGSYEQYF.

The chain uses TRBV28 and TRBJ2-7; tentative D call: TRBD1 (6 bases). Trimming shortened V by 5 bases and J by 5 bases, and 16 bases separated the two germline ends. This CDR3 comprises 14 residues. CDR1 and CDR2 from the germline V gene are MDHEN and SYDVKM. The DNA of the CDR3 is TGTGCCAGCAGTCCCCCACAGGGATGGCACGAGCAGTACTTC. Translated: CASSPPQGWHEQYF.

This clonotype was counted many times. The chain is built from TRBV20-1 and TRBJ2-5, with TRBD2 matching over 7 bases. Germline-derived CDR1 and CDR2 are DFQATT and SNEGSKA (reference sequence). There are 14 residues in the CDR3. The V and J ends lost 2 bases and 2 bases, in that order; junction bases with no gene match: 5. As DNA, the CDR3 is TGCAGTGCTAGATCTAGCGGCTCACAAGAGACCCAGTACTTC. Encoded protein: CSARSSGSQETQYF.

The chain recombines TRBV7-9 with TRBJ2-5; TRBD2 matches at 12 bases. Germline lookup yields CDR1 SEHNR and CDR2 FQNEAQ (reference sequence). V lost 2 bases to trimming and J lost 2 bases; unmatched junction nucleotides: 9. CDR3 size: 18 residues. Here the CDR3 reads CASSLLAGGPELQETQYF. The CDR3 bases are TGTGCCAGCAGCTTACTAGCGGGGGGGCCAGAGCTACAAGAGACCCAGTACTTC.

The chain couples TRBV21-1 to TRBJ2-1; TRBD1 was called by the table and not checked on the DNA. The J call may be incorrect, as the DNA end agrees better with TRBJ2-5. TRBV21-1 is a pseudogene. The CDR3 is 14 residues long. The DNA of the CDR3 is TGTGCCAGCAGCTACCGGGACAGGGGTTGGACCCAGTACTTC. It specifies CASSYRDRGWTQYF.

On this clonotype itself: Germline is not matched at one junction end, which may reflect a read error. The chain uses TRBV12-3 or TRBV12-4 and TRBJ2-1; 12 bases fit TRBD2. The CDR3 is 15 residues long. The CDR3 DNA is TGTGCCGGCAGCAGGACTAGCGGGGCGGACAATGAGCAGTTCTTC. It specifies CAGSRTSGADNEQFF.

This clonotype occurred a few times. The rearrangement joins TRBV14 to TRBJ2-5; tentatively, D is TRBD2 (6 bases). Near its end, the DNA agrees better with TRBJ2-1, so the J call may be wrong. The germline V gene encodes CDR1 SGHDN and CDR2 FVKESK. The CDR3 contains 13 residues. CDR3 nucleotide sequence: TGTGCCAGCAGCCCTTGGGGACTTGTTGAGCAGTTCTTC. This gives the protein CASSPWGLVEQFF.